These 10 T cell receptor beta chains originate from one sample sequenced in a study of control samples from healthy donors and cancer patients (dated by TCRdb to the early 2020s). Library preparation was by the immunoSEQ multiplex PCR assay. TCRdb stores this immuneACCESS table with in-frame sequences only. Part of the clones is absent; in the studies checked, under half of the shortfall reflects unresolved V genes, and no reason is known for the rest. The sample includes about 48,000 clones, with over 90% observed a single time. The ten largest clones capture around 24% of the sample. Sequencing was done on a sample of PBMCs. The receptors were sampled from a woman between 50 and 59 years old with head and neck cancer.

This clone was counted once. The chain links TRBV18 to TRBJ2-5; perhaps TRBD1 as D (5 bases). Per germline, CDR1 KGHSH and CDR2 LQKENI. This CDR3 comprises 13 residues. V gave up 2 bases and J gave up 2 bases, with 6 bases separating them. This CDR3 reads CASSPDRQETQYF. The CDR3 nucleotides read TGTGCCAGCTCACCAGACAGACAAGAGACCCAGTACTTC. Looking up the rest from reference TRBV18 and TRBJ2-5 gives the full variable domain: NAGVMQNPRHLVRRRGQEARLRCSPMKGHSHVYWYRQLPEEGLKFMVYLQKENIIDESGMPKERFSAEFPKEGPSILRIQQVVRGDSAAYFCASSPDRQETQYFGPGTRLLVL.

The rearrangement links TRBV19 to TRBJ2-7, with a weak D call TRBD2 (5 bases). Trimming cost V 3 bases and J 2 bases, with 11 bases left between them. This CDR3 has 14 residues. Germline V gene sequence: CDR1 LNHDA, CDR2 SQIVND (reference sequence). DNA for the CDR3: TGTGCCAGTAGTATTGTGGGAGAGGCCTACGAGCAGTACTTC. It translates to CASSIVGEAYEQYF.

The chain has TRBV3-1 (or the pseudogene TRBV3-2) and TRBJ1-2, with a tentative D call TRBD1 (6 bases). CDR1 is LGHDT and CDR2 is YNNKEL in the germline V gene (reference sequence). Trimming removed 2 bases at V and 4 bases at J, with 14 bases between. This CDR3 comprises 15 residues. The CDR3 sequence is CASSQSSGGGYGYTF. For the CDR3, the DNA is TGTGCCAGCAGCCAATCATCCGGGGGCGGCTATGGCTACACCTTC.

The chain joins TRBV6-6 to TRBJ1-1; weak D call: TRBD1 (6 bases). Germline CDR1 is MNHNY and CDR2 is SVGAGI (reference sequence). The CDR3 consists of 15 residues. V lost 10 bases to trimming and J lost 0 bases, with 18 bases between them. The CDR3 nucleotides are TGTGCCACGGGGGGGCAGGTCCTCCTGAACACTGAAGCTTTCTTT. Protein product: CATGGQVLLNTEAFF.

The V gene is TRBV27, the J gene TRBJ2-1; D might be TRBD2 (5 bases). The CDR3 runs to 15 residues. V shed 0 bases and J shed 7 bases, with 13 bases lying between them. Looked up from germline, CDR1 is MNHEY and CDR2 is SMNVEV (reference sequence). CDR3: CASSLSLGRGNEQFF. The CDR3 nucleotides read TGTGCCAGCAGTTTATCTCTCGGCCGGGGAAATGAGCAGTTCTTC.

The CDR3 sequence: CASSEHRGTYEQYF. The CDR3 bases are TGCGCCAGCAGCGAACACAGGGGAACGTACGAGCAGTACTTC. The chain combines TRBV4-1 with TRBJ2-7; 7 nucleotides line up with TRBD1. This CDR3 has 14 amino acids. V was clipped by 5 bases and J by 4 bases; unmatched bases: 8. CDR1 MGHRA and CDR2 YSYEKL come from the germline V gene.

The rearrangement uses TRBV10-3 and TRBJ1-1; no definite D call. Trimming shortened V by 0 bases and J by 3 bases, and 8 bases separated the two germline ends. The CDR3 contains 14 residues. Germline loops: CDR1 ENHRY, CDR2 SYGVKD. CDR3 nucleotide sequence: TGTGCCATCAGTGAGTCGAGTCGGGACACTGAAGCTTTCTTT. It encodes CAISESSRDTEAFF.

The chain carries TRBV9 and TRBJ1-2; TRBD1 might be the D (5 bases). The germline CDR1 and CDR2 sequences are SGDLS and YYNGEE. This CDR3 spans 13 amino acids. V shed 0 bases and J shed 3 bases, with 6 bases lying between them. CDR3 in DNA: TGTGCCAGCAGCGTAGGACAGCACTATGGCTACACCTTC. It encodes CASSVGQHYGYTF.

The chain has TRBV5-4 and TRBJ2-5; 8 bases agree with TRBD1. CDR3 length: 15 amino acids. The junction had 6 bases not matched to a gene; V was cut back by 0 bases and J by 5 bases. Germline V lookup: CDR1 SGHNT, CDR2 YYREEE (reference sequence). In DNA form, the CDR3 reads TGTGCCAGCAGCTTGGGGGCAGGGGGCCGGGAGACCCAGTACTTC. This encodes CASSLGAGGRETQYF.

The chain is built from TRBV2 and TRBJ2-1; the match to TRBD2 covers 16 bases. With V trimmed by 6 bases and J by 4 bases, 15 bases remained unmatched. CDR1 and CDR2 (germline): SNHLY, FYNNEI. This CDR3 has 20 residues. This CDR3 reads CASRAKTGLAGGPGYNEQFF. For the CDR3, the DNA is TGTGCCAGCAGGGCTAAAACGGGACTAGCGGGGGGGCCGGGTTACAATGAGCAGTTCTTC.